The present T cell receptor (beta chain) was sequenced within a study of shared clonotypes between healthy human individuals. Whole-study results and caveats: Among donors, clonotype sharing was expected to be affected by sequencing depth.

A remark on this clone: Its antigen is unknown. At one end the junction does not follow the germline gene, possibly because of a read error.

Some 30,000 T cell genomes, or about 0.2 ug DNA, went into the sorted-subset replicate PCRs. Assay: immunoSEQ multiplex PCR; the TCRdb copy retains only in-frame clones and omits some. The sample lists roughly 410,000 clones, 90% to 97% seen once, with approximately 0.32% in the top ten. The CDR3 sequence is 14 residues long. Germline assignment: CDR1 MNHEY and CDR2 SVGAGI. The study enrolled healthy HIV-negative adults without recent acute infections or vaccinations as donors. This TCR was recovered from a man younger than 45 in good health. The V call is TRBV6-5, the J call TRBJ2-7, with 11 bases matching TRBD2. Sequencing was done on a sample of memory CD8+ T cells sorted from blood. The subset is: CD45RO+ cells pooled with CCR7-negative TemRA cells. The CDR3 is CACSLLAGVGEQYF. The CDR3 coding sequence is TGTGCCTGCAGTTTACTAGCGGGAGTTGGCGAGCAGTACTTC.